This is a list of T cell receptor beta chains from one sample in a study of Graves' ophthalmopathy and Graves' hyperthyroidism. TCRdb recomputed calls from the multiplex PCR reads with MiXCR, one row per CDR3 protein. The sample lists a few hundred thousand distinct CDR3 sequences; roughly 21% were seen once. Sequencing used peripheral blood. Receptors originate from a woman under 30 with stable Graves' hyperthyroidism. Both conserved end residues are part of each CDR3. The order of the fields is V gene, D gene, J gene, clone size, CDR3 protein, CDR3 DNA. D genes are given only for firm matches. Clone size is given for some rows only: seen once, a few or many times, or a class if the clone is expanded.

v_call: TRBV12-3/TRBV12-4
d_call: TRBD1
j_call: TRBJ2-7
clone_size: many
cdr3_aa: CASSTGTGAYEQYF
cdr3_nt: TGTGCCAGCAGTACCGGGACAGGGGCCTACGAGCAGTACTTC

v_call: TRBV28
d_call: -
j_call: TRBJ1-2
clone_size: -
cdr3_aa: CASSLHRDTSVNYGYTF
cdr3_nt: TGTGCCAGCAGTTTACACCGGGACACCTCAGTCAACTATGGCTACACCTTC

v_call: TRBV7-6
d_call: TRBD1
j_call: TRBJ1-1
clone_size: -
cdr3_aa: CASSLEDRYTEAFF
cdr3_nt: TGTGCCAGCAGCTTAGAGGACAGGTACACTGAAGCTTTCTTT

v_call: TRBV4-3
d_call: TRBD1
j_call: TRBJ2-5
clone_size: many
cdr3_aa: CASSQDPQGALMETQYF
cdr3_nt: TGCGCCAGCAGCCAAGATCCCCAGGGGGCATTAATGGAGACCCAGTACTTC

v_call: TRBV7-8
d_call: -
j_call: TRBJ2-5
clone_size: many
cdr3_aa: CASRSSRASFQETQYF
cdr3_nt: TGTGCCAGCAGGTCTAGTCGGGCCTCTTTCCAAGAGACCCAGTACTTC

v_call: TRBV29-1
d_call: -
j_call: TRBJ2-7
clone_size: many
cdr3_aa: CSVEEGRTYEQYF
cdr3_nt: TGCAGCGTTGAAGAGGGACGCACCTACGAGCAGTACTTC

v_call: TRBV27
d_call: TRBD2
j_call: TRBJ2-5
clone_size: many
cdr3_aa: CASSLHKTGGPKTQYF
cdr3_nt: TGTGCCAGCAGTTTGCATAAAACGGGAGGGCCAAAGACCCAGTACTTC

v_call: TRBV10-3
d_call: -
j_call: TRBJ1-5
clone_size: many
cdr3_aa: CAISELEDRNQPQHF
cdr3_nt: TGTGCCATCAGTGAGTTAGAGGACAGAAATCAGCCCCAGCATTTT

v_call: TRBV20-1
d_call: TRBD2
j_call: TRBJ2-2
clone_size: many
cdr3_aa: CSATSGSGTGELFF
cdr3_nt: TGCAGTGCTACGAGCGGGAGTGGAACCGGGGAGCTGTTTTTT

v_call: TRBV5-1
d_call: TRBD1
j_call: TRBJ1-6
clone_size: many
cdr3_aa: CASSFVSGTGPSPLHF
cdr3_nt: TGCGCCAGCAGCTTCGTTTCCGGGACAGGGCCTTCACCCCTCCACTTT

v_call: TRBV27
d_call: TRBD1
j_call: TRBJ2-2
clone_size: many
cdr3_aa: CASSGMTGWNTGELFF
cdr3_nt: TGTGCCAGCAGTGGAATGACAGGGTGGAACACCGGGGAGCTGTTTTTT